The T cell receptor beta chain under discussion was sequenced for a study of blood T cell repertoires in COVID-19. As concerns this clone: The junction shows a germline mismatch at one end, possibly a read error.

Sequenced by immunoSEQ multiplex PCR; TCRdb stores in-frame clones only, minus some. Of about 25,000 clones listed, 85% to 90% are singletons. Germline lookup yields CDR1 SGHTA and CDR2 FQGTGA. The CDR3 covers 14 residues. The chain couples TRBV7-3 to TRBJ1-3; 7 bases are a match to TRBD1. Sequenced sample: peripheral blood. This sequence originates from a man between 65 and 85 years old with acute or convalescent COVID-19. In DNA, the CDR3 is TGTGCCAGCAGCCTAACAGGGGCTGGAAACACCATATATTTT. Translation: CASSLTGAGNTIYF.